These T cell receptor beta chains were read from a single sample in a study of blood T cell repertoires in COVID-19. Repertoires were generated with immunoSEQ multiplex PCR, while TCRdb's copy carries only in-frame clones and drops some. The sample lists a few hundred thousand clones, around 84% occurring once. The sample was peripheral blood. These receptors were obtained from a woman of 80 years or more with active or convalescent COVID-19. Each CDR3 is given with its conserved first and last residue. The order of the fields is D gene, clone size, J gene, V gene, CDR3 protein, CDR3 DNA. The D gene is left open where the match is weak. Not every row has a clone size; where given, it reads once, few, many or a size class.

>TRBD2|NA|TRBJ2-5|TRBV5-1
CVSSGLAGELETQYF
TGCGTCAGCTCGGGACTAGCGGGGGAATTAGAGACCCAGTACTTC
>TRBD1|NA|TRBJ2-2|TRBV29-1
CSVYDRARNTGELFF
TGCAGTGTTTATGACAGGGCACGGAACACCGGGGAGCTGTTTTTT
>TRBD2|few|TRBJ2-3|TRBV6-5
CATKLSGGTDTQYF
TGTGCCACCAAGTTGAGCGGGGGGACAGATACGCAGTATTTT
>TRBD2|NA|TRBJ2-3|TRBV6-6
CASSALLAGYTDTQYF
TGTGCCAGCAGTGCCCTACTAGCGGGATACACAGATACGCAGTATTTT
>TRBD1|NA|TRBJ1-2|TRBV7-2
CASSGQVSYGYTF
TGTGCCAGCAGCGGACAGGTCTCCTATGGCTACACCTTC
>TRBD1|NA|TRBJ2-7|TRBV30
CAWTHSGTGRYEQYF
TGTGCCTGGACCCATTCCGGGACAGGGCGATACGAGCAGTACTTC
>NA|NA|TRBJ1-2|TRBV7-9
CASSLGPGERGGYTF
TGTGCCAGCAGCTTAGGTCCAGGGGAAAGGGGCGGCTACACCTTC
>TRBD2|NA|TRBJ2-3|TRBV6-5
CASSYSGLAGTQYF
TGTGCCAGCAGTTACTCTGGACTAGCGGGAACGCAGTATTTT
>NA|NA|TRBJ2-3|TRBV7-2
CASSFAGNPPGDTQYF
TGTGCCAGCAGCTTTGCCGGGAACCCTCCGGGGGATACGCAGTATTTT
>NA|NA|TRBJ2-4|TRBV11-2
CASSLDPRGAGTKNIQYF
TGTGCCAGCAGCTTAGATCCTCGGGGGGCAGGTACCAAAAACATTCAGTACTTC
>NA|NA|TRBJ2-6|TRBV7-2
CASSIHTGVSGANVLTF
TGTGCCAGCAGCATCCATACAGGCGTCTCTGGGGCCAACGTCCTGACTTTC
>NA|NA|TRBJ2-1|TRBV20-1
CSAHSSNEQFF
TGCAGTGCTCACTCTAGCAATGAGCAGTTCTTC
>NA|NA|TRBJ1-2|TRBV28
CASSGGTPYGYTF
TGTGCCAGCAGTGGGGGCACTCCCTATGGCTACACCTTC
>TRBD2|NA|TRBJ2-5|TRBV5-4
CASSPRLAGGRETQYF
TGTGCCAGCAGCCCCAGACTAGCGGGAGGGAGGGAGACCCAGTACTTC
>TRBD1|NA|TRBJ1-1|TRBV7-9
CASSLQGVVTEAFF
TGTGCCAGCAGCTTACAGGGGGTGGTCACTGAAGCTTTCTTT
>NA|NA|TRBJ1-1|TRBV2
CASSFSDGNTEAFF
TGTGCCAGCAGTTTCAGTGATGGGAACACTGAAGCTTTCTTT
>TRBD2|NA|TRBJ2-7|TRBV5-4
CASSWGLAGGPGEQYF
TGTGCCAGCAGCTGGGGACTAGCGGGGGGGCCTGGCGAGCAGTACTTC
>TRBD2|NA|TRBJ2-1|TRBV9
CASGPPMREGFNEQFF
TGTGCCAGCGGCCCCCCTATGCGGGAGGGTTTCAATGAGCAGTTCTTC
>TRBD2|NA|TRBJ2-2|TRBV4-1
CASSPRLAHTGELFF
TGCGCCAGCAGCCCCCGACTAGCGCACACCGGGGAGCTGTTTTTT
>NA|NA|TRBJ2-3|TRBV5-4
CASSLGGLAGRRASTDTQYF
TGTGCCAGCAGCTTGGGGGGGCTTGCAGGACGCCGGGCAAGCACAGATACGCAGTATTTT
>NA|NA|TRBJ2-6|TRBV4-2
CASSQGGGGANVLTF
TGTGCCAGCAGCCAAGGGGGCGGCGGGGCCAACGTCCTGACTTTC
>NA|once|TRBJ2-5|TRBV6-6
CASSYSTGSGTQYF
TGTGCCAGCAGTTACTCAACAGGTTCAGGGACCCAGTACTTC
>NA|few|TRBJ2-2|TRBV21-1
CASSNRGSRSTGELFF
TGTGCCAGCAGCAATCGAGGGAGTCGGTCCACCGGGGAGCTGTTTTTT
>NA|NA|TRBJ2-1|TRBV19
CASSIVRQPGSYNEQFF
TGTGCCAGTAGTATAGTGCGGCAGCCCGGCTCCTACAATGAGCAGTTCTTC
>TRBD2|NA|TRBJ2-5|TRBV6-2/TRBV6-3
CASSYDAGGQKETQYF
TGTGCCAGCAGTTACGACGCGGGGGGGCAAAAAGAGACCCAGTACTTC
>NA|NA|TRBJ2-1|TRBV9
CASSVVGSGLYNEQFF
TGTGCCAGCAGCGTAGTAGGCAGCGGACTATACAATGAGCAGTTCTTC
>NA|once|TRBJ2-5|TRBV20-1
CSAAEGETQYF
TGCAGTGCCGCGGAAGGCGAGACCCAGTACTTC
>TRBD1|NA|TRBJ2-7|TRBV9
CASSVDPGQPYEQYF
TGTGCCAGCAGCGTAGACCCGGGACAGCCTTACGAGCAGTACTTC
>NA|many|TRBJ1-5|TRBV13
CASSFGRVQPQHF
TGTGCCAGCAGCTTTGGCAGGGTCCAGCCCCAGCATTTT